This note documents a single T cell receptor (beta chain) sequence. Its antigen is still unknown. This entry belongs to a study of shared clonotypes between healthy human individuals. V was shortened by 1 base and J by 4 bases, with 20 bases between the two germline ends. CDR3 length: 18 residues. Germline V lookup: CDR1 SEHNR, CDR2 FQNEAQ (reference sequence). Points from the study as a whole: Only blood samples were collected, and tissue repertoires likely differ.

This table comes from immunoSEQ multiplex PCR, and its TCRdb copy is limited to in-frame clones, with some not included. This table holds roughly 2,500,000 clones, 93% found once. This receptor was identified in a young man in good health. Some clones in this sample may be carry-over from other donors' samples. V usage is TRBV7-9 and J usage is TRBJ1-5; tentatively, D is TRBD1 (6 bases). The sample was naive CD4+ T cells from PBMCs. Subset given: CD45RA+ positively selected. For the CDR3, the DNA is TGTGCCAGCAGCTTAGGATTGGGAGGCAGGGGCGGAAATCAGCCCCAGCATTTT. Residues: CASSLGLGGRGGNQPQHF.